The present TCR beta chain was sequenced within a study of CD8 T cells in ankylosing spondylitis. Overall study results and limits: Several of the motif variants were reported before in synovial fluid and blood from reactive arthritis.

Making the TCR beta libraries involved quantitative 5'-RACE with molecular barcodes. MiXCR, applied by TCRdb to the 5' RACE reads, yields one record per CDR3 protein. The data show more than 300,000 distinct CDR3 sequences, 9.5% to 13% seen once. This clonotype was detected ten times or more. The antigen is not known. In germline, CDR1 is SGHRS, CDR2 YFSETQ. This CDR3 is built from 14 residues. Trimming pared 3 bases from V and 10 bases from J, leaving 17 bases between. Sequencing was performed on blood, either unsorted or a sorted T cell fraction (not recorded which). The J gene is TRBJ2-1, the V gene TRBV5-1; either TRBD1 or TRBD2 may fit D (5 bases each). The TCR sequence derives from a female donor with ankylosing spondylitis or in good health (not recorded which). The CDR3 loop is CASSSLGTVEEQFF. The CDR3 DNA reads TGCGCCAGCAGCTCCCTCGGGACCGTGGAGGAGCAGTTCTTC.